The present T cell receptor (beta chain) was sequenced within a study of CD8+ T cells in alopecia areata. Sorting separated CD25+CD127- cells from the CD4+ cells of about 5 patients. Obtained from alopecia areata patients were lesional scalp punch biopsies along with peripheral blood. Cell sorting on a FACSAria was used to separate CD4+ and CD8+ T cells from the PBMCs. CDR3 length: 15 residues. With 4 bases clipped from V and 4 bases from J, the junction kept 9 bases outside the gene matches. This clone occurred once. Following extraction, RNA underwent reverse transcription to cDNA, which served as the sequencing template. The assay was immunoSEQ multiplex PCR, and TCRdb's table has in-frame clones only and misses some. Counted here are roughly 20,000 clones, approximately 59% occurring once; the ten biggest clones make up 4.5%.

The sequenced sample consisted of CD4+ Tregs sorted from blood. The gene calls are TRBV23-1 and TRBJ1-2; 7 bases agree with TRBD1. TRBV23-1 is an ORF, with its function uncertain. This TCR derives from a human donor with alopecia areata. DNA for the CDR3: TGCGCCAGCAGTCCGTATACAGGGGTCGCCTATGGCTACACCTTC. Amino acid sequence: CASSPYTGVAYGYTF.